A selection of T cell receptor beta chains follows, all from one sample in a study of blood T cell repertoires in COVID-19. TCRdb keeps only in-frame clones here, not all; method: immunoSEQ multiplex PCR. The sample contains roughly 140,000 clones, roughly 84% of which appear only once. Material: peripheral blood. The receptors here all came from a man aged 70 or older with acute or convalescent COVID-19. The CDR3 runs from the conserved cysteine through the conserved F or W. The D gene is left open where the match is weak. The listing skips clone size in some rows; elsewhere it reads once, few, many or a size class.

>TRBV6-5|TRBD1|TRBJ2-7|NA
CASKLTGQLYEQYF
TGTGCCAGCAAATTGACAGGGCAGCTCTACGAGCAGTACTTC
>TRBV5-8|NA|TRBJ1-5|NA
CASSLNTGGVNQPQHF
TGTGCCAGCAGCTTGAACACAGGAGGGGTCAATCAGCCCCAGCATTTT
>TRBV28|NA|TRBJ1-5|NA
CASGTTGSQPQHF
TGTGCCAGCGGGACCACAGGGTCTCAGCCCCAGCATTTT
>TRBV6-1|NA|TRBJ1-4|NA
CASSGRTVATNEKLFF
TGTGCCAGCAGTGGGAGGACAGTTGCAACTAATGAAAAACTGTTTTTT
>TRBV28|NA|TRBJ1-2|NA
CASTRQDYGYTF
TGTGCCAGCACCCGACAAGACTATGGCTACACCTTC
>TRBV19|NA|TRBJ1-4|few
CASSGHDATNEKLFF
TGTGCCAGTAGTGGCCACGATGCAACTAATGAAAAACTGTTTTTT
>TRBV2|TRBD2|TRBJ2-5|NA
CASTTGTSGGQTQYF
TGTGCCAGCACTACCGGGACTAGCGGGGGTCAGACCCAGTACTTC
>TRBV5-8|NA|TRBJ2-3|NA
CASSFRGISTDTQYF
TGTGCCAGCAGCTTCCGCGGGATTAGCACAGATACGCAGTATTTT
>TRBV2|NA|TRBJ2-1|NA
CASSDRGFYNEQFF
TGTGCCAGCAGTGACAGGGGATTCTACAATGAGCAGTTCTTC
>TRBV21-1|NA|TRBJ2-6|NA
CASSSTAVSPGANVLTF
TGTGCCAGCAGCAGCACGGCGGTTAGCCCTGGGGCCAACGTCCTGACTTTC
>TRBV9|NA|TRBJ2-5|NA
CASSVVADQETQYF
TGTGCCAGCAGCGTAGTCGCGGACCAAGAGACCCAGTACTTC
>TRBV6-5|TRBD1|TRBJ1-4|NA
CASSWDRGPEKLFF
TGTGCCAGCAGTTGGGACAGGGGGCCTGAAAAACTGTTTTTT
>TRBV10-2|TRBD2|TRBJ2-7|NA
CASTLAGTHTGGYEQYF
TGCGCCAGCACCCTAGCGGGAACCCACACGGGGGGCTACGAGCAGTACTTC
>TRBV7-3|TRBD2|TRBJ2-2|NA
CASSFSGGQNTGELFF
TGTGCCAGCAGCTTTAGCGGGGGTCAGAACACCGGGGAGCTGTTTTTT
>TRBV28|NA|TRBJ2-7|once
CASSFGRAYEQYF
TGTGCCAGCAGTTTCGGCAGGGCCTACGAGCAGTACTTC
>TRBV3-1/TRBV3-2|NA|TRBJ2-5|once
CASSHRDYRRGTQYF
TGTGCCAGCAGCCACCGGGACTACCGCAGGGGGACCCAGTACTTC
>TRBV7-2|NA|TRBJ2-7|NA
CASSQTGPAYEQYF
TGTGCCAGCAGCCAAACAGGGCCCGCCTACGAGCAGTACTTC
>TRBV28|NA|TRBJ1-2|NA
CASSLLRGYGYTF
TGTGCCAGCAGTTTATTGCGGGGCTATGGCTACACCTTC
>TRBV6-5|TRBD1|TRBJ1-2|NA
CASIGPGGVSGYTF
TGTGCCAGTATCGGCCCAGGGGGCGTTAGTGGCTACACCTTC
>TRBV6-2/TRBV6-3|TRBD1|TRBJ2-1|once
CASSYGTGIYNEQFF
TGTGCCAGCAGTTACGGGACAGGGATCTACAATGAGCAGTTCTTC
>TRBV25-1|TRBD2|TRBJ2-1|once
CASRESGSSYNEQFF
TGTGCCAGCAGAGAAAGCGGGAGCTCCTACAATGAGCAGTTCTTC
>TRBV5-6|NA|TRBJ1-5|medium-sized
CASSLTGNQPQHF
TGTGCCAGCAGCTTAACAGGGAATCAGCCCCAGCATTTT
>TRBV12-3/TRBV12-4|TRBD1|TRBJ1-2|NA
CASSYQGAYGYTF
TGTGCCAGCAGTTATCAGGGGGCCTATGGCTACACCTTC
>TRBV28|NA|TRBJ1-4|few
CASSLPPGYEFEKLFF
TGTGCCAGCAGTTTACCCCCCGGTTACGAGTTCGAAAAACTGTTTTTT
>TRBV5-1|TRBD1|TRBJ2-7|NA
CASSSGTGRIYEQYF
TGCGCCAGCAGCTCCGGGACAGGCCGAATCTACGAGCAGTACTTC
>TRBV27|NA|TRBJ1-4|NA
CAKSFGGNEKLFF
TGTGCCAAATCTTTTGGGGGGAATGAAAAACTGTTTTTT
>TRBV28|NA|TRBJ1-2|NA
CASSSGDRIYGYTF
TGTGCCAGCAGTTCGGGAGACAGAATTTATGGCTACACCTTC
>TRBV3-1/TRBV3-2|NA|TRBJ2-1|few
CASSQVALKGGALF
TGTGCCAGCAGCCAAGTTGCCCTTAAAGGGGGAGCTCTCTTC
>TRBV19|TRBD1|TRBJ1-1|NA
CASSPTGALNTEAFF
TGTGCCAGTAGTCCGACAGGGGCTCTGAACACTGAAGCTTTCTTT
>TRBV5-4|TRBD1|TRBJ2-2|NA
CASSLGDRGGELFF
TGTGCCAGCAGCTTGGGAGACAGGGGGGGGGAGCTGTTTTTT
>TRBV7-8|TRBD1|TRBJ1-5|NA
CATGQGDGRQPQHF
TGTGCCACCGGACAGGGGGATGGGCGTCAGCCCCAGCATTTT
>TRBV15|NA|TRBJ2-1|NA
CATSRPRGGRVYNEQFF
TGTGCCACCAGCAGGCCCCGGGGTGGGAGAGTTTACAATGAGCAGTTCTTC
>TRBV19|NA|TRBJ1-5|NA
CASEKGGFNNQPQHF
TGTGCCAGCGAAAAAGGGGGATTTAACAATCAGCCCCAGCATTTT
>TRBV9|TRBD1|TRBJ1-3|NA
CASSPPGDRGDTIYF
TGTGCCAGCAGCCCCCCCGGGGACAGGGGTGACACCATATATTTT
>TRBV10-1|TRBD1|TRBJ2-2|NA
CASSMTGLTGELFF
TGCGCCAGCAGTATGACAGGGCTCACCGGGGAGCTGTTTTTT
>TRBV19|TRBD1|TRBJ1-1|once
CASSIVPGQGSGTEAFF
TGTGCCAGTAGTATAGTCCCGGGACAGGGATCCGGCACTGAAGCTTTCTTT
>TRBV29-1|TRBD2|TRBJ2-7|NA
CSVGIAGFSYEQYF
TGCAGCGTCGGAATAGCGGGTTTCTCCTACGAGCAGTACTTC
>TRBV10-3|NA|TRBJ2-3|NA
CAISPERDTQYF
TGTGCCATCAGTCCGGAGCGAGATACGCAGTATTTT
>TRBV7-2|TRBD1|TRBJ1-6|NA
CASSLANRGHNSPLHF
TGTGCCAGCAGCTTAGCTAACAGGGGCCATAATTCACCCCTCCACTTT
>TRBV5-1|NA|TRBJ1-4|NA
CAHSRPGDEKLFF
TGCGCCCACTCCCGACCGGGGGATGAAAAACTGTTTTTT
>TRBV6-7|TRBD1|TRBJ1-5|NA
CASKDRVLQPQHF
TGTGCCAGCAAGGACAGGGTTCTCCAGCCCCAGCATTTT
>TRBV4-1|TRBD1|TRBJ1-5|NA
CASSRTGTGGDQPQHF
TGCGCCAGCAGCCGAACCGGGACAGGGGGCGATCAGCCCCAGCATTTT